This T cell receptor beta chain was obtained from a study of blood T cells in healthy people across ages (dated by TCRdb to the mid-2010s). The study in broad terms: In model experiments, template switching captured roughly one uniquely barcoded TCR beta cDNA molecule for every two T cells. The study measured age-related changes in TCR beta repertoire diversity using deep sequencing normalized with unique cDNA molecular identifiers. The donors were split into four age groups: young (average 16 years), middle-aged (around 40), aged (roughly 65) and long-lived (about 74). To avoid experimental bias, donors of different ages were distributed randomly across sequencing lanes. Two additional independent replicas of 1 million unique cDNA reads from the same blood draw were analyzed for two donors (one aged 18 to 30 and one aged 80 or older). What the authors observed across the whole study: Conclusive comparison of naive and antigen-experienced compartments was prevented by the profiling of bulk unsorted PBMCs. The long-lived group showed more naive CD4+ T cells, fewer expanded clones and increased TCR diversity than the aged group, suggesting age selection. A strong correlation was found between observed TCR beta diversity and the percentage of naive T cells measured by flow cytometry. The CMV infection status of donors was not known, potentially confounding age-related changes in expanded clonotypes. Observed TCR beta diversity per million T cells fell roughly linearly with age, and a significant reduction was already apparent by age approximately 41. Estimates of total diversity based on one million sequenced T cells were considered lower bounds and underestimates.

The method was 5' RACE. Sequencing instrument: Illumina HiSeq 2500. A second about 7 to 11 cycle PCR used a sample-barcoded 5' primer and a J-beta primer mix. A unique molecular identifier was introduced onto each TCR beta cDNA molecule by a template-switch 5' adaptor carrying 12 random nucleotides. At least 3 million CDR3-containing paired-end reads were obtained from each sample. All of the RNA was converted into first-strand cDNA using the Mint cDNA synthesis kit, with a TRBC-specific oligonucleotide serving as the primer. Following uracil-DNA glycosylase treatment, a first 18-cycle PCR with universal primers M1SS and BC2_uni_R was performed on all cDNA. On the authors' methods: Each sample was normalized by randomly selecting 1 million high-quality reads, each carrying a distinct molecular identifier. Reads with shared molecular identifiers were discarded instead of being binned into consensus sequences. MiTCR, with a Q25 quality threshold and the strictest error-elimination algorithm, was used for CDR3 identification, clonotype clustering and error correction. A nonparametric unseen species model with Euler transformation was used to estimate lower-bound total TCR beta diversity. TCRdb trimmed public reads at Q25 via fastp, called clones via MiXCR and kept in-frame beta chains. A single entry per CDR3 protein holds the most common genes and DNA from its merged rows. For this entry, the V and J calls and clone size follow TCRdb and not the study's own pipeline. The sample profile shows 650,000 or so distinct CDR3 sequences; about 50% of them were found once. The top ten clonotypes cover about 13% of the sample.

With respect to this clonotype: This clone's antigen is unknown. This may arise from a read error, as a much more abundant clone is one base away.

The 39 donors, aged about 6 to 95 years, were systemically healthy Caucasian individuals from Russia. Roughly 9 milliliters of peripheral blood were drawn from each donor into EDTA-treated Vacutainer tubes. Ficoll-Paque density-gradient centrifugation was used to isolate PBMCs, with at least 7 million per sample. Trizol reagent was used to extract total RNA from PBMCs, with at least 5.5 micrograms per sample. For every donor, flow cytometry on a PBMC aliquot measured the percentage of naive CD45RAhigh/CD27high T cells. CDR1 and CDR2 are drawn from the germline V gene (reference sequence): DFQATT, SNEGSKA. The CDR3, from cysteine to phenylalanine, totals 13 residues. Only CDR3 DNA remains: 39 bases, in frame from the first base. V drops 0 bases and J drops 3 bases, leaving 8 bases in between.

The TCR comes from a woman over 75 in good health. The chain links TRBV20-1 with TRBJ1-2; the D region possibly corresponds to TRBD1 (6 bases align). Specimen: blood. The encoded CDR3 is CSAREGADYGYTF. The nucleotides are TGCAGTGCTAGAGAGGGGGCAGACTATGGCTACACCTTC.